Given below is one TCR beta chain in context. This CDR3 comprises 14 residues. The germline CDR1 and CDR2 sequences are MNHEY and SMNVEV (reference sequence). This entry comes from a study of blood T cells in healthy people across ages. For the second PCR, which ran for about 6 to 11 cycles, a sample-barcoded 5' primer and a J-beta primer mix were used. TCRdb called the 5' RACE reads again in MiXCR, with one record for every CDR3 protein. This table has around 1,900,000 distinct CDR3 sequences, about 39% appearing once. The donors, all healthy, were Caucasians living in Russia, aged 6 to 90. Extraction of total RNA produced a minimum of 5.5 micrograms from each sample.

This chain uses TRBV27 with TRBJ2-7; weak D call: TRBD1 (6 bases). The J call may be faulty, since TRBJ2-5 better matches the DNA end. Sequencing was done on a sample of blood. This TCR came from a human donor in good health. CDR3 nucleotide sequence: TGTGCCAGCAGTGATAGCAGGGGAGCGGAGACCCAGTACTTC. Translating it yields CASSDSRGAETQYF.